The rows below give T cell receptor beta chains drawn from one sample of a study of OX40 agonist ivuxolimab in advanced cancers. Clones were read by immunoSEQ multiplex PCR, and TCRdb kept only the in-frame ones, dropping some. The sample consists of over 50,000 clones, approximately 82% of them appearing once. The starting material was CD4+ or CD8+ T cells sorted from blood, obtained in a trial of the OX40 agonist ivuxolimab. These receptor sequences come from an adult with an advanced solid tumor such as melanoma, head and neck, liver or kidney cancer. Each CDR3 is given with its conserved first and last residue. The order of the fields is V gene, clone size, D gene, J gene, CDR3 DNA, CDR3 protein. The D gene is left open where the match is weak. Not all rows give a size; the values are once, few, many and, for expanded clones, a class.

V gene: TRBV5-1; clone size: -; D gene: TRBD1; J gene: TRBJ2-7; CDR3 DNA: TGCGCCAGCAGCGAAGGACAGGGAGGGCAGTACTTC; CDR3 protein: CASSEGQGGQYF
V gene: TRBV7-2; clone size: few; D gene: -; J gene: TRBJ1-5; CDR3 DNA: TGTGCCAGCAGCTTACGAATCAATCAGCCCCAGCATTTT; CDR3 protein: CASSLRINQPQHF
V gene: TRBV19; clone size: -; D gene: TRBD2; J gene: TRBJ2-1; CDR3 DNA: TGTGCCAGTAGCCCTCCCGGACTAGCGGGAATATCTTATGTCGGGCAGTTCTTC; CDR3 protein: CASSPPGLAGISYVGQFF
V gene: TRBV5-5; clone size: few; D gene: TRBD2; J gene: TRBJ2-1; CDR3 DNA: TGTGCCAGCAGCCTACTAGCGTCGACCTACAATGAGCAGTTCTTC; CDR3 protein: CASSLLASTYNEQFF
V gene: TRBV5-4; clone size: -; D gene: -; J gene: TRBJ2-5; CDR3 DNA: TGTGCCAGCAGCTGGAGGGGTGGAGAGACCCAGTACTTC; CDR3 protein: CASSWRGGETQYF
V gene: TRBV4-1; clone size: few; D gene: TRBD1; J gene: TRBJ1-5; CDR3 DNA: TGCGCCAGCAGCCAAGTAACAGGGGTTGAGGATCAGCCCCAGCATTTT; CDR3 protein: CASSQVTGVEDQPQHF
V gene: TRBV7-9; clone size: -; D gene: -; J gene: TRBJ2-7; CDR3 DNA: TGTGCCAGCAGCTTAGAGAACGAGCAGTACTTC; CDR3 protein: CASSLENEQYF
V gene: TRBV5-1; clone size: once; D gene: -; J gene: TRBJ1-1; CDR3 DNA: TGCGCCAGCACACAGGGCGGTGGGACTGAAGCTTTCTTT; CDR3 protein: CASTQGGGTEAFF
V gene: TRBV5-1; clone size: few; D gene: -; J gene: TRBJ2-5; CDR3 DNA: TGCGCCAGCAGCCCCGGACAGACGTTCGGGAGAACCCAGTACTTC; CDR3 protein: CASSPGQTFGRTQYF
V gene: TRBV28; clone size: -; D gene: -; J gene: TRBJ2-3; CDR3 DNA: TGTGCCAGCAGCTCCCCGCCCCATGGGGGAGATACGCAGTATTTT; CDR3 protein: CASSSPPHGGDTQYF
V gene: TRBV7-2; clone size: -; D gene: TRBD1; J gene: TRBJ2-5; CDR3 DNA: TGTGCCAGCAGCTTACAGGGGGCAGAGACCCAGTACTTC; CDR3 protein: CASSLQGAETQYF
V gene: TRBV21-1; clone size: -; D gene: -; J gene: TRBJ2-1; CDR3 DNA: TGTGCCAGCAGCAAAGAGGCGCCTGTGCAGTTCTTC; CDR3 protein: CASSKEAPVQFF
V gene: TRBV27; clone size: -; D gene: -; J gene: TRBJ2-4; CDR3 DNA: TGTGCCAGCAGTTTATCGCCAATAAACATTCAGTACTTC; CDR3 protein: CASSLSPINIQYF
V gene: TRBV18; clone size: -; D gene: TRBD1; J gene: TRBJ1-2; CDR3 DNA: TGTGCCAGCTCACCCCTCGGGACAGGGCGAACTAACTATGGCTACACCTTC; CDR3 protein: CASSPLGTGRTNYGYTF
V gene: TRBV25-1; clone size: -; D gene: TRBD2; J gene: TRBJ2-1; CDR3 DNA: TGTGCCAGCAGTGAAGGGGGGACTAGCGGGAGCCATGAGCAGTTCTTC; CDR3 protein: CASSEGGTSGSHEQFF
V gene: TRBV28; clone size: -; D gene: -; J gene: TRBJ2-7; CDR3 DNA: TGTGCCAGCACCGGACGGGGGCAAACCTCCTACGAGCAGTACTTC; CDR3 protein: CASTGRGQTSYEQYF
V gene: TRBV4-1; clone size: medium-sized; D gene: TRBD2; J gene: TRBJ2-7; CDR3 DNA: TGCGCCAGCAGCCAGTTCGGACTAGGCTCCTACGAGCAGTACTTC; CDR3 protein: CASSQFGLGSYEQYF
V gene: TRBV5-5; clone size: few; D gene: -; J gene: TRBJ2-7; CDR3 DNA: TGTGCCAGCAGCCGATCCGGGACGACCACCTACGAGCAGTACTTC; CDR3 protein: CASSRSGTTTYEQYF
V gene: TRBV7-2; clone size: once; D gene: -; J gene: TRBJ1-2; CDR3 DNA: TGTGCCAGCAGCCCCCACAGGGAGTACGGCTACACCTTC; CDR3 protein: CASSPHREYGYTF
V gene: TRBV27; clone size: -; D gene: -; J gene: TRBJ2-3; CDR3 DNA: TGTGCCAGCAGAGACCCCGCGGCGGGATCAGATACGCAGTATTTT; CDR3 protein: CASRDPAAGSDTQYF
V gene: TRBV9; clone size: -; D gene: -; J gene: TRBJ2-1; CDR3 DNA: TGTGCCAGCAGCGTAGAGTTCAATGAGCAGTTCTTC; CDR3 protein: CASSVEFNEQFF
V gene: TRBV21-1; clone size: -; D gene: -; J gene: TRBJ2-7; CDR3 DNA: TGTGCCAGCAGCGGTGGGGGGCCAACGCTTAACTACGAGCAGTACTTC; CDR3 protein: CASSGGGPTLNYEQYF
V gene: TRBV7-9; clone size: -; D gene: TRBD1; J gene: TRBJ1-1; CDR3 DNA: TGTGCCAGCAGCGGACCGGGACAGGGGGTTGCAGAAGCTTTCTTT; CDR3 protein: CASSGPGQGVAEAFF
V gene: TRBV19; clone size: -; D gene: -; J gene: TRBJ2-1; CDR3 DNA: TGTGCCAGTAATCCGGGACGGAGCAATGAGCAGTTCTTC; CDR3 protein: CASNPGRSNEQFF
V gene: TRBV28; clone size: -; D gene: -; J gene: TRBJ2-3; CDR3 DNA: TGTGCCAGCAGCATCCCCGATACGCAGTATTTT; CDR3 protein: CASSIPDTQYF
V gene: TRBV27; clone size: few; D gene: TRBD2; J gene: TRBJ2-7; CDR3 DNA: TGTGCCAGCAGTTTACAGACTAGCGACTACGAGCAGTACTTC; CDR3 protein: CASSLQTSDYEQYF
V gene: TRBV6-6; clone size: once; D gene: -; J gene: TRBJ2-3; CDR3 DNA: TGTGCCAGCGGATCCGGAGCGGCAGATACGCAGTATTTT; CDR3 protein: CASGSGAADTQYF
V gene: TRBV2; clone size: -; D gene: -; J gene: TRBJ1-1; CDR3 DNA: TGTGCCAGCAGTGGGCTGGCAGGGTTGAACACTGAAGCTTTCTTT; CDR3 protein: CASSGLAGLNTEAFF
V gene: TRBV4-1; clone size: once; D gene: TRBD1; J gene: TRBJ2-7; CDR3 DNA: TGCGCCAGCAGCCAAGATGTTGGGACAGGGGCGACTTACGAGCAGTACTTC; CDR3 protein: CASSQDVGTGATYEQYF
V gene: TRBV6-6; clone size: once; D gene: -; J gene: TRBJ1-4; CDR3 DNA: TGTGCCAGCAGAAGCCGACAGGCTAATGAAAAACTGTTTTTT; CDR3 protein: CASRSRQANEKLFF
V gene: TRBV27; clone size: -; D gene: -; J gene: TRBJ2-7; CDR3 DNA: TGTGCCAGCAGAGATACGGGAAGTTACGAGCAGTACTTC; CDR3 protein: CASRDTGSYEQYF
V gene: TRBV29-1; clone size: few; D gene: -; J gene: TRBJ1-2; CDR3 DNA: TGCAGCGTTGATGGGGTGCTAGATGGCTACACCTTC; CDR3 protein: CSVDGVLDGYTF
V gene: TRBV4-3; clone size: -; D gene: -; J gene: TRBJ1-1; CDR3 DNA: TGCGCCAGCAGCCCGACTACGGACAGGAACACTGAAGCTTTCTTT; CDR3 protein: CASSPTTDRNTEAFF
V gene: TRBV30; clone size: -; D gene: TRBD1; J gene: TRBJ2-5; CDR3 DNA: TGTGCCGGGGGTTTGACAGGGGGAGAGACCCAGTACTTC; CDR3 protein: CAGGLTGGETQYF
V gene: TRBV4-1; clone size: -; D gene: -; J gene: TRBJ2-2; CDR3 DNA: TGCGCCAGCAGCCAAGGAGAGTGGGGCGACACCGGGGAGCTGTTTTTT; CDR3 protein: CASSQGEWGDTGELFF
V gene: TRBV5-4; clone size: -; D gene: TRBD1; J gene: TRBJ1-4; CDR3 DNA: TGTGCCAGCAGCACAAAGACAGGGTATAGCGAAAAACTGTTTTTT; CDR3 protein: CASSTKTGYSEKLFF
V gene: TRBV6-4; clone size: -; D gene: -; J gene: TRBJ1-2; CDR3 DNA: TGTGCCAGCAGTGACTACACTGGGGCAAAACAATTCTTC; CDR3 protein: CASSDYTGAKQFF
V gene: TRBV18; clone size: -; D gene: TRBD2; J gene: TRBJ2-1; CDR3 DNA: TGTGCCAGCTCACCACCAAGCGGGAGGGCCGGTGAGCAGTTCTTC; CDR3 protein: CASSPPSGRAGEQFF
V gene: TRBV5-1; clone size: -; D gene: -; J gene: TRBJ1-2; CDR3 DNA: TGCGCCAGCAGCTTGGGAGACAACTATGGCTACACCTTC; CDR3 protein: CASSLGDNYGYTF
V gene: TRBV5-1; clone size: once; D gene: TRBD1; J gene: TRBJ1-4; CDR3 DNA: TGCGCCAGCAGCCAGGAGACAGGGGCTAATGAAAAACTGTTTTTT; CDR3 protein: CASSQETGANEKLFF
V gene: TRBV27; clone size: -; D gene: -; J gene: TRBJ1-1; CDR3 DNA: TGTGCCAGCAGTTTATTAATACAGACCGGTGTTGCTTTCTTT; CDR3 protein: CASSLLIQTGVAFF